The rows below give T cell receptor beta chains drawn from one sample of a study of Ad26.COV2.S vaccination and SARS-CoV-2 variants. Produced via immunoSEQ multiplex PCR; TCRdb's table is partial and in-frame only. The sample consists of approximately 460,000 clones, 89% of them appearing once. Sequencing used peripheral blood, obtained in a trial of Ad26.COV2.S vaccine versus placebo. Every receptor here comes from a person aged 18 to 65 who received the Ad26.COV2.S COVID-19 vaccine or a placebo. Each CDR3 is given with its conserved first and last residue. D genes are given only for firm matches. Not all rows give a size; the values are once, few, many and, for expanded clones, a class.

d_call	clone_size	cdr3_length	j_call	v_call	cdr3_nt	cdr3_aa
.	.	14	TRBJ1-4	TRBV5-1	TGCGCCAGCAGCTTGGGGACTCCAGGGGAAAAACTGTTTTTT	CASSLGTPGEKLFF
TRBD1	once	15	TRBJ2-1	TRBV7-3	TGTGCCAGCAGCCAAAGCAGGGACAGCCTGAATGAGCAGTTCTTC	CASSQSRDSLNEQFF
.	.	13	TRBJ2-1	TRBV9	TGTGCCAGCAGCGTAGGGCGGTACAATGAGCAGTTCTTC	CASSVGRYNEQFF
.	.	13	TRBJ2-1	TRBV5-1	TGCGCCAGCAGCTCCAACCCAGGGAATGAGCAGTTCTTC	CASSSNPGNEQFF
.	.	14	TRBJ1-2	TRBV5-1	TGCGCCAGCAGCTTGGGGACAGATAACTATGGCTACACCTTC	CASSLGTDNYGYTF
TRBD1	.	12	TRBJ1-1	TRBV11-3	TGTGCCAGCAGCTTGGGGACAGGGCGGGCTTTCTTT	CASSLGTGRAFF
TRBD2	.	16	TRBJ2-1	TRBV3-1/TRBV3-2	TGTGCCAGCAGCCAAGATACGGGACTACTTTACAATGAGCAGTTCTTC	CASSQDTGLLYNEQFF
.	.	14	TRBJ2-7	TRBV6-5	TGTGCCAGCAGTTACGGGCTAGCGAACTACGAGCAGTACTTC	CASSYGLANYEQYF
.	.	15	TRBJ1-4	TRBV27	TGTGCCAGCAGTGCAACCGGGACAAGTCCTGAAAAACTGTTTTTT	CASSATGTSPEKLFF
.	.	13	TRBJ2-3	TRBV15	TGTGCCACCAGCAGAGAGAGTTTAAAGGCGCAGTATTTT	CATSRESLKAQYF
.	.	14	TRBJ1-2	TRBV27	TGTGCCAGCAGTTTAATCGGGGACACCGATGGCTACACCTTC	CASSLIGDTDGYTF